This T cell receptor (beta chain) was recovered during a study of T-cell reconstitution after alpha-beta-depleted transplantation in children. Study observations and caveats: Surviving recipient T cells and intrathymic progenitors accounted for some patients' high TCRbeta diversity at day 60. Several hundred expanded graft clones reportedly were the source of alpha-beta T cells about two months after transplant.

TCRbeta library preparation incorporated unique molecular identifiers. TCRdb reprocessed the PCR reads with MiXCR, giving one entry per CDR3 protein. The sample has over 450,000 distinct CDR3 sequences; about 10% are singletons. This clonotype was counted many times. Its antigen remains unknown. The CDR3 runs to 16 residues. CDR1 is LGHNA, CDR2 YNFKEQ, per germline. The V segment lost 4 bases and the J segment 2 bases; nucleotides outside the gene matches: 5. This sequence was found in a child under 10 years old with inherited bone marrow failure, due to receive a stem cell transplant. The gene calls are TRBV4-2 and TRBJ2-7; 13 nucleotides align to TRBD2. The sequenced sample was PBMCs, obtained before TCRalphabeta/CD19-depleted stem cell transplant. CDR3 region: CASSPGTSGIPYEQYF. The CDR3 DNA sequence: TGTGCCAGCAGCCCTGGGACTAGCGGGATACCCTACGAGCAGTACTTC.